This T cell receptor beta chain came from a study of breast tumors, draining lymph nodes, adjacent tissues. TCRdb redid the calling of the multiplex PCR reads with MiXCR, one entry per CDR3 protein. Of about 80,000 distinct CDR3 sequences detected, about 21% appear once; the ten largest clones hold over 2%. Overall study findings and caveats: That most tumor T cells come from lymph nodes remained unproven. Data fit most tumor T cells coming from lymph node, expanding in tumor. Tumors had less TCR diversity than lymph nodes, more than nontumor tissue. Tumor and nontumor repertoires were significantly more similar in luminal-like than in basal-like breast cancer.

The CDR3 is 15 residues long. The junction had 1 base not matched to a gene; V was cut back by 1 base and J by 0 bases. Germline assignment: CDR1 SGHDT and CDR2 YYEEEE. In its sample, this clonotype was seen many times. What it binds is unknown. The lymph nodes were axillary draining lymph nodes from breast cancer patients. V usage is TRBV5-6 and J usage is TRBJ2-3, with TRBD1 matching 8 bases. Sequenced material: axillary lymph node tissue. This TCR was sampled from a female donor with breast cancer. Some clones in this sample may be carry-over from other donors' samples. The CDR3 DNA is TGTGCCAGCAGCTTGACAGGGGGAAGCACAGATACGCAGTATTTT. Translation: CASSLTGGSTDTQYF.